Listed here are 25 T cell receptor beta chains from one sample, sequenced in a study of shared clonotypes between healthy human individuals (dated by TCRdb to 2020 to 2021). Libraries were made using the immunoSEQ multiplex PCR assay. What TCRdb holds here is the immuneACCESS table cut down to in-frame rearrangements. Part of the clones is not present; checked against another copy, under half of the missing clones reflect an unresolved V gene, and the others are unexplained. A total of a few million clones appear in this sample, approximately 90% of them only once. The top ten clones comprise 0.3% to 0.45% of the sample. The sample consisted of naive CD4+ T cells from PBMCs. The cell subset or site label, as the study defines it: CD45RA+ positively selected. Source of these receptors: a man younger than 35 in good health. Some clones in this sample may be carry-over from other donors' samples.

The chain couples TRBV5-1 to TRBJ2-7, with D tentatively TRBD1 (5 bases). This CDR3 is 15 amino acids long. Trimming took off 4 bases at V and 2 bases at J, with 16 bases between the two ends. Looked up from germline, CDR1 is SGHRS and CDR2 is YFSETQ. The CDR3 loop reads CASSPWWGHPYEQYF. The DNA of the CDR3 is TGCGCCAGCAGCCCATGGTGGGGCCACCCCTACGAGCAGTACTTC. Based on the CDR3 plus reference TRBV5-1 and TRBJ2-7, the full variable domain is KAGVTQTPRYLIKTRGQQVTLSCSPISGHRSVSWYQQTPGQGLQFLFEYFSETQRNKGNFPGRFSGRQFSNSRSEMNVSTLELGDSALYLCASSPWWGHPYEQYFGPGTRLTVT.

CDR3 coding DNA: TGTGCCAGCAGTGGTCGTCAGCTCTCAACTAATGAAAAACTGTTTTTT. This gives the protein CASSGRQLSTNEKLFF. V and J are TRBV6-6 and TRBJ1-4; no definite D call. CDR3 length: 16 residues. CDR1 and CDR2 from the germline V gene are MNHNY and SVGAGI (reference sequence). V lost 5 bases and J lost 0, with 13 bases in between.

The genes are TRBV25-1 and TRBJ1-2; D remains ambiguous. There are 11 residues in the CDR3. The germline CDR1 and CDR2 sequences are MGHDK and SYGVNS. The V and J ends lost 6 bases and 1 base respectively, with 3 bases between them. The CDR3 DNA sequence: TGTGCCAGCAGCCGTAACTATGGCTACACCTTC. It encodes CASSRNYGYTF.

The J gene is TRBJ2-3, the V gene TRBV5-4; D gene ambiguous. This CDR3 comprises 16 residues. Trimming took off 2 bases at V and 2 bases at J, with 15 bases between the two ends. Looked up from germline, CDR1 is SGHNT and CDR2 is YYREEE (reference sequence). The CDR3 protein is CASSFGEREVTDTQYF. The CDR3 region has the DNA TGTGCCAGCAGCTTTGGCGAGCGAGAGGTCACAGATACGCAGTATTTT.

This chain connects TRBV7-3 to TRBJ2-3; D not resolved. Germline-derived CDR1 and CDR2 are SGHTA and FQGTGA. The CDR3 is 16 residues long. Deletions cut 2 bases from V and 0 bases from J, with 12 bases between. CDR3 DNA sequence: TGTGCCAGCAGCTTAGGAAGGACGCCGAGCACAGATACGCAGTATTTT. Its protein product is CASSLGRTPSTDTQYF. The complete variable domain, with remaining parts taken from reference TRBV7-3 and TRBJ2-3, reads GAGVSQTPSNKVTEKGKYVELRCDPISGHTALYWYRQSLGQGPEFLIYFQGTGAADDSGLPNDRFFAVRPEGSVSTLKIQRTERGDSAVYLCASSLGRTPSTDTQYFGPGTRLTVL.

In its sample, this clone was seen once. V gene TRBV28 combines with J gene TRBJ2-5, with TRBD2 matching 13 bases. Looked up from germline, CDR1 is MDHEN and CDR2 is SYDVKM. Trimming took 3 bases from V and 7 from J; bases not matched to a gene: 8. This CDR3 is 16 amino acids long. In DNA form, the CDR3 reads TGTGCCAGCAGTTTCCGCGGGACTAGCGGGGTCTGGACCCAGTACTTC. Its translation is CASSFRGTSGVWTQYF. The full variable domain, completed using reference TRBV28 and TRBJ2-5, is DVKVTQSSRYLVKRTGEKVFLECVQDMDHENMFWYRQDPGLGLRLIYFSYDVKMKEKGDIPEGYSVSREKKERFSLILESASTNQTSMYLCASSFRGTSGVWTQYFGPGTRLLVL.

The V gene is TRBV18, the J gene TRBJ1-6; TRBD1 agrees at 7 bases. Unmatched junction bases numbered 2, after V lost 4 bases and J lost 5 bases. The CDR3 has 14 residues. CDR1 and CDR2 (germline): KGHSH, LQKENI. Here the CDR3 reads CASSRGTDNSPLHF. The CDR3 DNA sequence: TGTGCCAGCTCACGCGGGACAGATAATTCACCCCTCCACTTT.

The gene calls are TRBV7-2 and TRBJ2-2; 9 bases fit TRBD1. Germline trimming cut 5 bases from V and 5 bases from J; bases unmatched to any gene: 9. The CDR3 consists of 16 residues. Germline values: CDR1 SGHTA, CDR2 FQGNSA. CDR3 protein: CASSPHGTGLTGELFF. CDR3 bases: TGTGCCAGCAGCCCCCATGGGACAGGGCTAACCGGGGAGCTGTTTTTT. The variable domain in full, with the rest retrieved from reference TRBV7-2 and TRBJ2-2, is GAGVSQSPSNKVTEKGKDVELRCDPISGHTALYWYRQSLGQGLEFLIYFQGNSAPDKSGLPSDRFSAERTGGSVSTLTIQRTQQEDSAVYLCASSPHGTGLTGELFFGEGSRLTVL.

CDR3 nucleotides: TGTGCCGCGGGACAGGGAGATTCACCCCTCCACTTT. Its protein is CAAGQGDSPLHF. The rearrangement links TRBV30 to TRBJ1-6; 9 nucleotides agree with TRBD1. J was trimmed by 8 bases and V by 8 bases; bases with no gene match: 4. The CDR3 loop spans 12 amino acids. The V gene's germline CDR1 is GTSNPN and CDR2 SVGIG (reference sequence).

As regards this clone: The sample carries other DNA sequences with the same CDR3. CDR3 region: CASSAGQGMNTEAFF. The CDR3 coding sequence is TGCGCCAGCAGCGCCGGACAGGGGATGAACACTGAAGCTTTCTTT. The chain links TRBV5-1 to TRBJ1-1; 9 bases map to TRBD1. CDR3 length equals 15 residues. Germline-derived CDR1 and CDR2 are SGHRS and YFSETQ. J lost 0 bases, V lost 4 bases, and 4 bases had no gene match.

The chain joins TRBV28 to TRBJ1-5, with 7 bases that match TRBD1. The junction had 6 bases not matched to a gene; V was cut back by 10 bases and J by 0 bases. From germline, CDR1 is MDHEN and CDR2 SYDVKM. This CDR3 has 14 amino acids. The CDR3 protein is CATYRDSSNQPQHF. The CDR3 DNA sequence: TGTGCCACCTATAGGGACAGTAGCAATCAGCCCCAGCATTTT.

The V call is TRBV7-8, the J call TRBJ1-2; 9 nucleotides match TRBD1. The V and J ends lost 5 bases and 8 bases, in that order; junction bases with no gene match: 15. Germline lookup yields CDR1 SGHVS and CDR2 FQNEAQ. CDR3 size: 16 residues. DNA for the CDR3: TGTGCCAGCAGCCTTGGGACAGGGACGATTGGAGAGGGCTACACCTTC. Protein product: CASSLGTGTIGEGYTF.

The chain has TRBV7-2 and TRBJ1-2; 7 bases are shared with TRBD1. CDR3 length: 18 amino acids. Germline V gene lookup returns CDR1 SGHTA and CDR2 FQGNSA. Trimming took 3 bases from V and 8 from J; bases not matched to a gene: 21. DNA for the CDR3: TGTGCCAGCAGCTTGACCACCGGGACAGCCGGCCTACTGAGAGGCTACACCTTC. Translating it yields CASSLTTGTAGLLRGYTF.

This sequence joins TRBV5-1 and TRBJ2-4, with 9 bases lining up with TRBD1. The CDR3 runs 16 residues. Germline CDR1 is SGHRS and CDR2 is YFSETQ. V lost 6 bases and J lost 9; bases outside the gene matches: 16. The DNA for the CDR3 is TGCGCCAGCAACCCAACAGGGGGCGCGCCGCTCGGCATTCAGTACTTC. Translating gives CASNPTGGAPLGIQYF.

The rearrangement links TRBV5-1 to TRBJ2-3; 10 bases map to TRBD2. With 4 bases clipped from V and 6 bases from J, the junction kept 14 bases outside the gene matches. The germline V gene encodes CDR1 SGHRS and CDR2 YFSETQ. This CDR3 spans 17 amino acids. CDR3 DNA sequence: TGCGCCAGCAGCGCTTCGGGTCTAGCGGGAGTATCCGATACGCAGTATTTT. It is translated as CASSASGLAGVSDTQYF.

In its sample, this clone was seen once. The rearrangement uses TRBV5-1 and TRBJ1-4; maybe TRBD1 (6 bases). The CDR3 runs to 15 residues. V lost 5 bases, J lost 4 bases, and 15 bases lay in between. Germline V CDR1 and CDR2: SGHRS, YFSETQ. The CDR3: CASRVVGQINEKLFF. Written as DNA, the CDR3 is TGCGCCAGCAGAGTTGTTGGACAGATTAATGAAAAACTGTTTTTT.

The chain employs TRBV7-2 and TRBJ1-2; D ambiguous. Germline-derived CDR1 and CDR2 are SGHTA and FQGNSA. The CDR3 spans 15 residues. Trimming removed 5 bases at V and 1 base at J, with 14 bases between. CDR3 in DNA: TGTGCCAGCAGCCCCGGGAACTCCCGTAACTATGGCTACACCTTC. Encoded protein: CASSPGNSRNYGYTF. The complete variable domain, with remaining parts taken from reference TRBV7-2 and TRBJ1-2, reads GAGVSQSPSNKVTEKGKDVELRCDPISGHTALYWYRQSLGQGLEFLIYFQGNSAPDKSGLPSDRFSAERTGGSVSTLTIQRTQQEDSAVYLCASSPGNSRNYGYTFGSGTRLTVV.

Written as DNA, the CDR3 is TGTGCCAGCATCCCGTCCGGCGGGAGCCGAAATGAGCAGTTCTTC. Its translation is CASIPSGGSRNEQFF. V and J are TRBV6-5 and TRBJ2-1; TRBD2 agrees at 7 bases. Trimming took 7 bases from V and 7 from J; bases not matched to a gene: 13. CDR3 length equals 15 residues. Germline CDR1 MNHEY, CDR2 SVGAGI.

This sequence joins TRBV19 and TRBJ1-5, with 8 bases that match TRBD1. The ends lost 5 bases at V and 6 bases at J; junction bases unmatched: 6. Germline V gene data show CDR1 as LNHDA and CDR2 as SQIVND (reference sequence). CDR3 length: 14 residues. The CDR3 nucleotides read TGTGCCAGTAGTTCGACAGGGGCCACTCAGCCCCAGCATTTT. This encodes CASSSTGATQPQHF. The full variable domain, its missing parts supplied by reference TRBV19 and TRBJ1-5, is DGGITQSPKYLFRKEGQNVTLSCEQNLNHDAMYWYRQDPGQGLRLIYYSQIVNDFQKGDIAEGYSVSREKKESFPLTVTSAQKNPTAFYLCASSSTGATQPQHFGDGTRLSIL.

This clone showed up just once. The gene calls are TRBV28 and TRBJ1-2; D is possibly TRBD1 (5 bases). Germline V lookup: CDR1 MDHEN, CDR2 SYDVKM. Between the trimmed V and J ends, which lost 9 bases and 2 bases, there was a span of 16 bases. CDR3 size: 14 residues. CDR3 sequence (DNA): TGTGCCAGTCAGGGCCAAACAGCCAACTATGGCTACACCTTC. Its translation is CASQGQTANYGYTF.

The rearrangement uses TRBV2 and TRBJ2-6; the D gene is possibly TRBD2 (5 bases). The CDR3 sequence is 13 residues long. Germline CDR1 is SNHLY and CDR2 is FYNNEI. Between the trimmed V and J ends, which lost 8 bases and 0 bases, there was a span of 5 bases. CDR3: CASGGSGANVLTF. CDR3 in DNA: TGTGCCAGCGGAGGCTCTGGGGCCAACGTCCTGACTTTC. Supplemented by reference TRBV2 and TRBJ2-6, the full variable domain reads EPEVTQTPSHQVTQMGQEVILRCVPISNHLYFYWYRQILGQKVEFLVSFYNNEISEKSEIFDDQFSVERPDGSNFTLKIRSTKLEDSAMYFCASGGSGANVLTFGAGSRLTVL.

The chain is built from TRBV29-1 and TRBJ2-3; D not resolved. V was pared by 6 bases and J by 1 base, with 17 bases between. This CDR3 is 15 amino acids long. The germline V gene has CDR1 SQVTM and CDR2 ANQGSEA. The CDR3 here is CSVLGPSPRTDTQYF. The CDR3 region has the DNA TGCAGCGTCCTCGGACCTTCTCCGCGCACAGATACGCAGTATTTT.

The V and J genes are TRBV6-1 and TRBJ2-4; possibly TRBD1 or TRBD2 for D (5 bases each). This CDR3 region has 17 residues. Trimming left V 3 bases short and J 6 bases short, with 21 bases between. Germline V gene lookup returns CDR1 MNHNS and CDR2 SASEGT. As DNA, the CDR3 is TGTGCCAGCAGTGAGCTCGGGGCTACACTCTGGGCAAACATTCAGTACTTC. Encoded protein: CASSELGATLWANIQYF.

V gene TRBV27 combines with J gene TRBJ1-5, with 7 positions matching TRBD1. Germline V gene sequence: CDR1 MNHEY, CDR2 SMNVEV (reference sequence). CDR3 length equals 17 residues. The V segment lost 5 bases and the J segment 6 bases; nucleotides outside the gene matches: 16. CDR3 protein: CASSPETGSFFGQPQHF. The CDR3 nucleotides read TGTGCCAGCAGTCCAGAGACAGGGAGTTTCTTCGGTCAGCCCCAGCATTTT.

This clone came up a few times. The chain couples TRBV11-2 to TRBJ1-5, with D possibly matching TRBD1 (6 bases). The CDR3 totals 15 residues. Per the germline V gene, CDR1 is SGHAT and CDR2 is FQNNGV. V was clipped by 2 bases and J by 0 bases, with 8 bases between them. The CDR3 DNA reads as TGTGCCAGCAGCTTAAGGGGGTCTAGCAATCAGCCCCAGCATTTT. Its protein product is CASSLRGSSNQPQHF.